These 26 T cell receptor beta chains were sequenced from one sample in a study of OX40 agonist ivuxolimab in advanced cancers. Sequencing used immunoSEQ multiplex PCR; TCRdb keeps in-frame clones, though not all of them. The sample has about 64,000 clones, about 85% seen once. Here the sequenced sample was CD4+ or CD8+ T cells sorted from blood, taken in a trial of the OX40 agonist ivuxolimab. Source of these receptors: an adult with an advanced solid tumor such as melanoma, head and neck, liver or kidney cancer.

V and J are TRBV9 and TRBJ2-5, with TRBD1 matching 9 bases. The CDR3 contains 15 residues. Germline V gene sequence: CDR1 SGDLS, CDR2 YYNGEE. J gave up 5 bases and V 3 bases, and 8 bases lay outside the gene matches. This CDR3 reads CASSATGGARETQYF. CDR3 sequence (DNA): TGTGCCAGCAGCGCCACAGGGGGCGCCCGGGAGACCCAGTACTTC.

The gene calls are TRBV15 and TRBJ1-4; D is unresolved. V lost 0 bases and J 4 bases, leaving 9 bases between the germline ends. The germline CDR1 and CDR2 sequences are LNHNV and YYDKDF (reference sequence). The CDR3 runs to 15 residues. The chain's CDR3 is CATSRDLVNNEKLFF. The CDR3 region has the DNA TGTGCCACCAGCAGAGATCTCGTAAATAATGAAAAACTGTTTTTT. Full variable domain (rest looked up from reference TRBV15 and TRBJ1-4): DAMVIQNPRYQVTQFGKPVTLSCSQTLNHNVMYWYQQKSSQAPKLLFHYYDKDFNNEADTPDNFQSRRPNTSFCFLDIRSPGLGDTAMYLCATSRDLVNNEKLFFGSGTQLSVL.

The rearrangement joins TRBV4-1 to TRBJ2-5; the D is unclear. Deletions cut 2 bases from V and 3 bases from J, with 16 bases between. Germline V lookup: CDR1 MGHRA, CDR2 YSYEKL. The length of the CDR3 is 16 residues. CDR3 protein: CASSQNPPPKKETQYF. In DNA, the CDR3 is TGCGCCAGCAGCCAAAACCCCCCCCCGAAGAAAGAGACCCAGTACTTC.

The V call is TRBV11-2, the J call TRBJ2-1, with 7 nucleotides matching TRBD2. Germline V lookup: CDR1 SGHAT, CDR2 FQNNGV. There are 17 residues in the CDR3. Trimming at V came to 3 bases and at J to 2 bases, leaving 10 bases not matched to a gene. The CDR3 reads CASSLTGGSNTYNEQFF. The CDR3, as DNA: TGTGCCAGCAGCTTGACGGGAGGATCAAATACCTACAATGAGCAGTTCTTC.

With respect to this clone: At one end, the junction sequence differs from germline, possibly due to a read error. V gene TRBV7-7 combines with J gene TRBJ2-3; 9 nucleotides line up with TRBD1. The CDR3 spans 13 residues. Looked up from germline, CDR1 is SSHAT and CDR2 is FNYEAQ (reference sequence). CDR3 sequence reads: CASSSDRGDTQYF. In DNA, the CDR3 is TGTGCTAGCAGCTCGGACAGGGGTGATACGCAGTATTTT.

V is TRBV11-3 and J is TRBJ2-3, with 9 bases matching TRBD1. Trimming took 5 bases from V and 1 from J; bases not matched to a gene: 16. Germline assignment: CDR1 SGHNT and CDR2 YENEEA. This CDR3 contains 19 residues. The CDR3 spells CASSHLWDRVAGCTDTQYF. In DNA form, the CDR3 reads TGTGCCAGCAGCCATTTGTGGGACAGGGTCGCGGGATGCACAGATACGCAGTATTTT.

The chain combines TRBV18 with TRBJ2-2; D might be TRBD1 or TRBD2, each matching 5 bases. The germline V and J ends were trimmed by 3 bases and 0 bases, with 8 bases remaining between them. CDR3 length: 15 residues. Germline CDR1 and CDR2: KGHSH and LQKENI. The CDR3 protein is CASSPGPTNTGELFF. The CDR3 DNA reads as TGTGCCAGCTCACCGGGACCTACGAACACCGGGGAGCTGTTTTTT. Filled out from reference TRBV18 and TRBJ2-2, the complete variable domain reads NAGVMQNPRHLVRRRGQEARLRCSPMKGHSHVYWYRQLPEEGLKFMVYLQKENIIDESGMPKERFSAEFPKEGPSILRIQQVVRGDSAAYFCASSPGPTNTGELFFGEGSRLTVL.

This chain joins TRBV19 and TRBJ1-5, with 8 bases fitting TRBD1. The junction had 11 bases not matched to a gene; V was cut back by 6 bases and J by 4 bases. CDR3 length equals 16 residues. Germline V CDR1 and CDR2: LNHDA, SQIVND (reference sequence). The CDR3 DNA is TGTGCCAGTAGAGAACACGGGACAGGTGGGAATCAGCCCCAGCATTTT. Residues: CASREHGTGGNQPQHF.

The chain couples TRBV5-1 to TRBJ1-6; TRBD1 might be the D (6 bases). The V gene lost 6 bases and the J gene lost 4 bases, with 8 bases spanning the gap. Germline CDR1 reads SGHRS; CDR2 reads YFSETQ. The CDR3 sequence is 13 residues long. CDR3 in DNA: TGCGCCAGCAAGGGACAATATAATTCACCCCTCCACTTT. It codes for CASKGQYNSPLHF. Full variable domain (remainder filled in from reference TRBV5-1 and TRBJ1-6): KAGVTQTPRYLIKTRGQQVTLSCSPISGHRSVSWYQQTPGQGLQFLFEYFSETQRNKGNFPGRFSGRQFSNSRSEMNVSTLELGDSALYLCASKGQYNSPLHFGNGTRLTVT.

The chain uses TRBV27 and TRBJ2-3; a weak D match, TRBD2 (5 bases). CDR3 size: 14 residues. Germline CDR1 MNHEY, CDR2 SMNVEV (reference sequence). V lost 5 bases and J 1 base, leaving 10 bases between the germline ends. CDR3 DNA sequence: TGTGCCAGCAGTCCGGCCGGGGGCACAGATACGCAGTATTTT. It translates to CASSPAGGTDTQYF.

The rearrangement uses TRBV15 and TRBJ2-5; 12 nucleotides agree with TRBD2. The CDR3 covers 16 residues. The ends lost 2 bases at V and 5 bases at J; junction bases unmatched: 6. Germline CDR1 and CDR2: LNHNV and YYDKDF (reference sequence). The CDR3 DNA reads TGTGCCACCAGCAGAACTAGCGGGAGGTCATATGAGACCCAGTACTTC. It specifies CATSRTSGRSYETQYF.

The chain has TRBV28 and TRBJ1-5; D gene ambiguous. Trimming took 5 bases from V and 0 from J, leaving 8 bases between them. This CDR3 is 14 amino acids long. Germline V gene sequence: CDR1 MDHEN, CDR2 SYDVKM. CDR3 protein: CASSNRNSNQPQHF. For the CDR3, the DNA is TGTGCCAGCAGTAATAGAAATAGCAATCAGCCCCAGCATTTT. The full variable domain, with the rest looked up from reference TRBV28 and TRBJ1-5, is DVKVTQSSRYLVKRTGEKVFLECVQDMDHENMFWYRQDPGLGLRLIYFSYDVKMKEKGDIPEGYSVSREKKERFSLILESASTNQTSMYLCASSNRNSNQPQHFGDGTRLSIL.

This clone was picked up a small number of times. No conserved phenylalanine or tryptophan is present at the end of the CDR3, so a read error is the likely explanation. The limits of the CDR3 on the DNA are not certain, so only TCRdb's listed CDR3 is given. This chain links TRBV2 with TRBJ1-2; the table calls TRBD1, which could not be checked here. Germline CDR1 reads SNHLY; CDR2 reads FYNNEI. The CDR3 spans 12 residues, counting both ends. The CDR3 sequence is CASSPTGGPGPV.

The chain combines TRBV30 with TRBJ2-2, with D hard to call. Germline V gene sequence: CDR1 GTSNPN, CDR2 SVGIG (reference sequence). V lost 4 bases, J lost 5 bases, and 14 bases lay in between. The CDR3 covers 14 residues. CDR3 coding DNA: TGTGCCTGGAACAGTAGGCTTTCTACCGGGGAGCTGTTTTTT. The encoded protein is CAWNSRLSTGELFF.

The gene calls are TRBV5-1 and TRBJ1-4, with 10 nucleotides matching TRBD1. From germline, CDR1 is SGHRS and CDR2 YFSETQ. V shed 5 bases, J shed 3 bases, and the junction held 4 bases outside the gene matches. This CDR3 has 15 residues. The CDR3, as DNA: TGCGCCAGCAGAAGACAGGGGGCGGCTAATGAAAAACTGTTTTTT. This translates into CASRRQGAANEKLFF.

This clone is medium-sized. The chain is built from TRBV29-1 and TRBJ2-2; D gene unclear. The CDR3 spans 11 residues. The germline CDR1 and CDR2 sequences are SQVTM and ANQGSEA. Trimming removed 4 bases from V and 8 bases from J, with 8 bases in between. CDR3 coding DNA: TGCAGCGTTGGAAATCCTGGGGAGCTGTTTTTT. Residues: CSVGNPGELFF.

V and J are TRBV7-3 and TRBJ2-5; 8 bases line up with TRBD2. Germline CDR1 and CDR2: SGHTA and FQGTGA. The ends lost 5 bases at V and 5 bases at J; junction bases unmatched: 10. This CDR3 has 15 amino acids. In nucleotides, the CDR3 is TGTGCCAGCAGCGACACCGGGACTAGTGGCGAGACCCAGTACTTC. Amino acids: CASSDTGTSGETQYF.

The V call is TRBV18, the J call TRBJ1-1; the D gene is possibly TRBD1 (5 bases). This CDR3 contains 14 residues. CDR1 and CDR2 (germline): KGHSH, LQKENI. The V gene lost 5 bases and the J gene lost 1 base, with 11 bases spanning the gap. This CDR3 is CASSLPGTNTEAFF. In nucleotides, the CDR3 is TGTGCCAGCTCATTACCCGGGACGAACACTGAAGCTTTCTTT.

The J gene is TRBJ2-7, the V gene TRBV7-9; 8 positions agree with TRBD2. The germline gives CDR1 SEHNR, CDR2 FQNEAQ (reference sequence). V shed 5 bases and J 11 bases; nucleotides not matched to a gene: 14. The CDR3 is 14 residues long. The CDR3 DNA sequence: TGTGCCAGCAGCCCTGCGGGAGGCCCGCCTAGTGAGTACTTC. Protein product: CASSPAGGPPSEYF.

The rearrangement links TRBV7-9 to TRBJ2-7; 11 bases line up with TRBD2. V was pared by 6 bases and J by 2 bases, with 3 bases of the junction left unmatched. Germline values: CDR1 SEHNR, CDR2 FQNEAQ (reference sequence). The length of the CDR3 is 14 residues. The CDR3 nucleotides read TGTGCCAGCAGTATTAGCGGGAGGGCCTACGAGCAGTACTTC. Protein sequence: CASSISGRAYEQYF.

A few counts support this clone. The chain carries TRBV28 and TRBJ1-3; 8 nucleotides align to TRBD1. The V gene end was trimmed by 5 bases and the J gene end by 0 bases; junction bases not matched to a gene: 3. Germline assignment: CDR1 MDHEN and CDR2 SYDVKM. The CDR3 sequence is 15 residues long. CDR3 coding DNA: TGTGCCAGCAGTCTGACAGGGGTCTCTGGAAACACCATATATTTT. The encoded protein is CASSLTGVSGNTIYF.

The table lists this clone with a few counts. This chain uses TRBV6-6 with TRBJ1-5; TRBD1 is a possible D gene (5 bases). The V end was cut by 7 bases, the J end by 0 bases, with 7 bases between. CDR1 MNHNY and CDR2 SVGAGI come from the germline V gene (reference sequence). The CDR3 is 13 amino acids. CDR3 loop: CASNRNSNQPQHF. The CDR3 bases are TGTGCCAGCAACAGGAATAGCAATCAGCCCCAGCATTTT.

CDR3 protein: CASSLRRGPEQFF. The CDR3 DNA sequence: TGTGCCAGCAGCCTAAGACGCGGGCCTGAGCAGTTCTTC. The rearrangement joins TRBV4-2 to TRBJ2-1, with D tentatively TRBD2 (5 bases). The germline V and J ends were trimmed by 4 bases and 9 bases, with 13 bases remaining between them. The CDR3 runs 13 residues. Per the germline V gene, CDR1 is LGHNA and CDR2 is YNFKEQ.

This clone was counted a few times. The chain links TRBV11-2 to TRBJ2-3, with 8 bases matching TRBD2. CDR1 is SGHAT, CDR2 FQNNGV, per germline. This CDR3 has 14 residues. V lost 8 bases to trimming and J lost 4 bases; unmatched junction nucleotides: 8. CDR3 coding DNA: TGTGCCAGCGGGGGGACTAGTAGGGCAGATACGCAGTATTTT. It encodes CASGGTSRADTQYF.

The V call is TRBV25-1, the J call TRBJ1-1, with a tentative D call TRBD1 (5 bases). This CDR3 has 15 amino acids. The V gene's germline CDR1 is MGHDK and CDR2 SYGVNS. Trimming left V 6 bases short and J 2 bases short, with 16 bases between. CDR3 in amino acids: CASRPDRGENTEAFF. CDR3 sequence (DNA): TGTGCCAGCAGACCGGACCGGGGGGAAAACACTGAAGCTTTCTTT.

This clone was counted once. CDR3 DNA: TGTGCCAGCAGGAATACAGGGGGCACTAATGAAAAACTGTTTTTT. Protein sequence: CASRNTGGTNEKLFF. The V call is TRBV6-6, the J call TRBJ1-4; 9 bases agree with TRBD1. Germline V gene sequence: CDR1 MNHNY, CDR2 SVGAGI (reference sequence). CDR3 length equals 15 residues. J gave up 2 bases and V 6 bases, and 4 bases lay outside the gene matches.